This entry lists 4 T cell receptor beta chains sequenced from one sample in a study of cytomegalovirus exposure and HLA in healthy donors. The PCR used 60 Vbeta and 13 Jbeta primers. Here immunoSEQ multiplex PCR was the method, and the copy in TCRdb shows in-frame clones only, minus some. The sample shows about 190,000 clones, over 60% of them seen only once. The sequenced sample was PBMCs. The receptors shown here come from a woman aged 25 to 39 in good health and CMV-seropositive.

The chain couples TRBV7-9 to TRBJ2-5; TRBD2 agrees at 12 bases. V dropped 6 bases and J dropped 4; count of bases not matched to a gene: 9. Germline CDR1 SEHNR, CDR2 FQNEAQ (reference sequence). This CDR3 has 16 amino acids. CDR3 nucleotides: TGTGCCAGCAGTCTGACTAGCGGGGGTCCACGAGAGACCCAGTACTTC. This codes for CASSLTSGGPRETQYF. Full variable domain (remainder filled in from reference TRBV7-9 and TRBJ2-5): DTGVSQNPRHKITKRGQNVTFRCDPISEHNRLYWYRQTLGQGPEFLTYFQNEAQLEKSRLLSDRFSAERPKGSFSTLEIQRTEQGDSAMYLCASSLTSGGPRETQYFGPGTRLLVL.

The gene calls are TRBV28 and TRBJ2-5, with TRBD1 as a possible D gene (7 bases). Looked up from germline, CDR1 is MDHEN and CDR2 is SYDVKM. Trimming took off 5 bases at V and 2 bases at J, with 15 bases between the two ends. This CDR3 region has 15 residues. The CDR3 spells CASSTLTGRQETQYF. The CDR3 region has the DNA TGTGCCAGCAGTACCCTGACAGGGAGGCAAGAGACCCAGTACTTC.

The chain's CDR3 is CASSEGQGKFNEQFF. The CDR3 coding sequence is TGCGCCAGCAGCGAAGGACAGGGGAAGTTTAATGAGCAGTTCTTC. The J gene is TRBJ2-1, the V gene TRBV5-1, with TRBD1 matching over 9 bases. Germline V gene lookup returns CDR1 SGHRS and CDR2 YFSETQ. With V trimmed by 4 bases and J by 7 bases, 9 bases remained unmatched. The CDR3 spans 15 residues.

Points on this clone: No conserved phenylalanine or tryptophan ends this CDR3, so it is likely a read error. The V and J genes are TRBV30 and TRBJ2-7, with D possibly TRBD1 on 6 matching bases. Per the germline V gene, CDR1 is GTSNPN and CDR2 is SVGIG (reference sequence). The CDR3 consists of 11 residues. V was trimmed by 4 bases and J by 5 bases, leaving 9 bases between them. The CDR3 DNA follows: TGTGCCTGGAACAGGGAGCACGAGCAGTACCTC. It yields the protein CAWNREHEQYL.